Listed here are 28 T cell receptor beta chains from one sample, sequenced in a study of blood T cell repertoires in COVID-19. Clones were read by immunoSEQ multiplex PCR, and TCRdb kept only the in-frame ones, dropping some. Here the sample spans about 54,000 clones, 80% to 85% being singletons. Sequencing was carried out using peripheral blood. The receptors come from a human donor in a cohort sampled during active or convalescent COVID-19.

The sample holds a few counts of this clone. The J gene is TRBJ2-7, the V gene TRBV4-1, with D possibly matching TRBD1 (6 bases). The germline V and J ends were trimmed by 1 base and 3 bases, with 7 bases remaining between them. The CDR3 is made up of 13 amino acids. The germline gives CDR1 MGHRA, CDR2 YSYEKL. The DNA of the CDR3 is TGCGCCAGCAGCCAAGTACAGGGCTACGAGCAGTACTTC. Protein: CASSQVQGYEQYF.

CDR3 loop: CASSGNTDTQYF. In DNA form, the CDR3 reads TGTGCCAGCAGCGGTAACACAGATACGCAGTATTTT. This rearrangement joins TRBV9 to TRBJ2-3; D not resolved. Trimming took 3 bases from V and 2 from J, leaving 4 bases between them. The CDR3 sequence is 12 residues long. CDR1 is SGDLS, CDR2 YYNGEE, per germline.

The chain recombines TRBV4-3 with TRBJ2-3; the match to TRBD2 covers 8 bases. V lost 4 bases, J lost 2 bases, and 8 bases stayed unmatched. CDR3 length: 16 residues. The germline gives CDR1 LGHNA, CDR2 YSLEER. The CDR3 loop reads CASSRAGAASTDTQYF. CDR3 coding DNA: TGCGCCAGCAGCCGAGCGGGGGCCGCATCCACAGATACGCAGTATTTT.

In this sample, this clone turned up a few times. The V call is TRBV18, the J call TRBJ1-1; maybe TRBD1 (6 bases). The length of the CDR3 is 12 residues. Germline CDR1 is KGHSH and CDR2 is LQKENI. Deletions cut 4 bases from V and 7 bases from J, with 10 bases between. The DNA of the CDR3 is TGTGCCAGCTCACGACAGGATAGTGAAGCTTTCTTT. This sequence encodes CASSRQDSEAFF.

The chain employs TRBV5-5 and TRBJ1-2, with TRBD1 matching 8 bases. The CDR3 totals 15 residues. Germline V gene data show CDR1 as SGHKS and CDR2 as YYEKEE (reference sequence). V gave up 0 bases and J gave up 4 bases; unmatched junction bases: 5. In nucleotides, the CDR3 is TGTGCCAGCAGCTTGGTGACAGGGGAATCCTATGGCTACACCTTC. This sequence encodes CASSLVTGESYGYTF. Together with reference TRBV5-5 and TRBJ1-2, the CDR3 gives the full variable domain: DAGVTQSPTHLIKTRGQQVTLRCSPISGHKSVSWYQQVLGQGPQFIFQYYEKEERGRGNFPDRFSARQFPNYSSELNVNALLLGDSALYLCASSLVTGESYGYTFGSGTRLTVV.

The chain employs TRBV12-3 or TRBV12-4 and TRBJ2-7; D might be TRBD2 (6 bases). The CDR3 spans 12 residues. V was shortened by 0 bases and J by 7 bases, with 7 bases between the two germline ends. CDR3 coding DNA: TGTGCCAGCAGTTTAGCCGGGGGAGAGCAGTACTTC. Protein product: CASSLAGGEQYF.

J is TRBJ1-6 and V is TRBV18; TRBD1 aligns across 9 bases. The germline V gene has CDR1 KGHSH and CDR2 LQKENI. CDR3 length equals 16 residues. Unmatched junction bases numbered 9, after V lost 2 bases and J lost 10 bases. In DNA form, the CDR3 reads TGTGCCAGCTCACCAGCCTCGCGACAGGGGGAATCACCCCTCCACTTT. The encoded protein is CASSPASRQGESPLHF.

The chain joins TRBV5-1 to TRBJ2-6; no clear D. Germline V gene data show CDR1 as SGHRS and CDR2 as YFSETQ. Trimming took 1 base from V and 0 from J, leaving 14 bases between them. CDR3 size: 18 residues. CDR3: CASSLNAGSHSGANVLTF. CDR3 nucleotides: TGCGCCAGCAGCTTGAATGCAGGCTCCCACTCTGGGGCCAACGTCCTGACTTTC.

This CDR3 is CASTRFLGRYNEQFF. CDR3 nucleotides: TGTGCCAGCACCCGGTTCCTCGGGAGGTACAATGAGCAGTTCTTC. The rearrangement joins TRBV7-6 to TRBJ2-1, with TRBD2 matching 7 bases. V lost 7 bases, J lost 4 bases, and 10 bases stayed unmatched. The CDR3 covers 15 residues. Per the germline V gene, CDR1 is SGHVS and CDR2 is FNYEAQ.

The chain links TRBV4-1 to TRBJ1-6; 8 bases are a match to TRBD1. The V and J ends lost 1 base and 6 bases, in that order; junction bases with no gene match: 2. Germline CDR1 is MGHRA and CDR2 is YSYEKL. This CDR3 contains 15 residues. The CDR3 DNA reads TGCGCCAGCAGCCAAGGGCAGGGGGCTAATTCACCCCTCCACTTT. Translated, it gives CASSQGQGANSPLHF.

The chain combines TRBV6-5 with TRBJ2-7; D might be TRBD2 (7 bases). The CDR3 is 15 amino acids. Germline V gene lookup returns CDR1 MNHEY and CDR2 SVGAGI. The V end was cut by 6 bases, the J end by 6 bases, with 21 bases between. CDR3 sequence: CASRRDRMSGVEQYF. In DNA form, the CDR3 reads TGTGCCAGCAGGAGAGACAGGATGAGCGGGGTCGAGCAGTACTTC.

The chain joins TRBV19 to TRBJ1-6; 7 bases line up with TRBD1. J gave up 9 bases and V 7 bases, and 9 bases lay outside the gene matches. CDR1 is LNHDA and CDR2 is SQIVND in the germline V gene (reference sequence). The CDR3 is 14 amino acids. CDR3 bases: TGTGCCAGTAACTCCGGGACAGTCGCTTCACCCCTCCACTTT. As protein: CASNSGTVASPLHF. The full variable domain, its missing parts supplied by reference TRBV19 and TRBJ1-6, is DGGITQSPKYLFRKEGQNVTLSCEQNLNHDAMYWYRQDPGQGLRLIYYSQIVNDFQKGDIAEGYSVSREKKESFPLTVTSAQKNPTAFYLCASNSGTVASPLHFGNGTRLTVT.

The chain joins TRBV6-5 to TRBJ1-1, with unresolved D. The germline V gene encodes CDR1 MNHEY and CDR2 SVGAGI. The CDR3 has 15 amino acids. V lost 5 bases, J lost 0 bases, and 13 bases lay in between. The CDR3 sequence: CASSQLTSLNTEAFF. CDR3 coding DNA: TGTGCCAGCAGTCAATTGACAAGTCTGAACACTGAAGCTTTCTTT.

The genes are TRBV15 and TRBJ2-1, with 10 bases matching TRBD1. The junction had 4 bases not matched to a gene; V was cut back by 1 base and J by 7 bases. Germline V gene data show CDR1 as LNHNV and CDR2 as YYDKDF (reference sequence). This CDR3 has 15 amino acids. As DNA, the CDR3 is TGTGCCACCAGCAGAGGAGGACAGGGGGTAAATGAGCAGTTCTTC. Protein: CATSRGGQGVNEQFF.

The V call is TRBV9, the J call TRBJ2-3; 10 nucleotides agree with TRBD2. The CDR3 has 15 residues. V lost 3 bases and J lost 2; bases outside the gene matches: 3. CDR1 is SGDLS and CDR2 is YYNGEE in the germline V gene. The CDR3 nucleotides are TGTGCCAGCAGCGCTAGCGGGGGTTTCACAGATACGCAGTATTTT. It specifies CASSASGGFTDTQYF.

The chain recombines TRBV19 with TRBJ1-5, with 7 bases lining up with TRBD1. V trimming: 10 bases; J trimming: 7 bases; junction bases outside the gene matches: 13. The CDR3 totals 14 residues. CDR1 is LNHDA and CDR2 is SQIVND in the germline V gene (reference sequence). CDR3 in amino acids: CATRTRGLGQPQHF. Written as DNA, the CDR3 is TGTGCCACCAGGACCAGGGGGTTGGGGCAGCCCCAGCATTTT.

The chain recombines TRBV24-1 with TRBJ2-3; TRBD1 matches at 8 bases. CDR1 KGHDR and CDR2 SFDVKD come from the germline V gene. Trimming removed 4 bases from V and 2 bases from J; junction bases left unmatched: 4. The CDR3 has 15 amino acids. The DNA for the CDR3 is TGTGCCACCAGTGAGAGGACAGGGCTCACAGATACGCAGTATTTT. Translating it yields CATSERTGLTDTQYF.

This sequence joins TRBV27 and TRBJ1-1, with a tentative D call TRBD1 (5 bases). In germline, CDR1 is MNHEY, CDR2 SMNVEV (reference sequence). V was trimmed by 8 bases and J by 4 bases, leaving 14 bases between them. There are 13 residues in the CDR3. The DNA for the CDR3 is TGTGCCAGCCTAGGGACTTTCGGCACTGAAGCTTTCTTT. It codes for CASLGTFGTEAFF.

The CDR3 region is CASSLGNLNQPQHF. The CDR3 DNA follows: TGTGCCAGCAGCCTCGGGAACCTCAATCAGCCCCAGCATTTT. This chain uses TRBV3-1 (or the pseudogene TRBV3-2) with TRBJ1-5; no definite D call. The CDR3 sequence is 14 residues long. The V gene lost 4 bases and the J gene lost 3 bases, with 10 bases spanning the gap. The germline gives CDR1 LGHDT, CDR2 YNNKEL (reference sequence).

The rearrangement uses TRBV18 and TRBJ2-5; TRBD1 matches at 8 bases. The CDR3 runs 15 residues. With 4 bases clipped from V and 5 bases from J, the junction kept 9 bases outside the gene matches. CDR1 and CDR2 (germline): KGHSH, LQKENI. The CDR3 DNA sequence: TGTGCCAGCTCACTAGACAGGGGTGCAACGGAGACCCAGTACTTC. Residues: CASSLDRGATETQYF.

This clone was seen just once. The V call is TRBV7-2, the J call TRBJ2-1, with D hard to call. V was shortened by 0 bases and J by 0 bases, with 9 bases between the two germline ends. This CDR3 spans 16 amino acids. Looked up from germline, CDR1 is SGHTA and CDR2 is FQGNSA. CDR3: CASSLAGYSSYNEQFF. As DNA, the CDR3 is TGTGCCAGCAGCTTAGCGGGCTACAGCTCCTACAATGAGCAGTTCTTC.

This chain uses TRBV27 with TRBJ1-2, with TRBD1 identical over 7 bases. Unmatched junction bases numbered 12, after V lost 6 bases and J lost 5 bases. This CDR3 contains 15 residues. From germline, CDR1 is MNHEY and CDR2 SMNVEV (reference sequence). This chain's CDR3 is CASSRDSLLGYGYTF. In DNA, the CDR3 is TGTGCCAGCAGCCGGGACAGCCTCCTTGGGTATGGCTACACCTTC.

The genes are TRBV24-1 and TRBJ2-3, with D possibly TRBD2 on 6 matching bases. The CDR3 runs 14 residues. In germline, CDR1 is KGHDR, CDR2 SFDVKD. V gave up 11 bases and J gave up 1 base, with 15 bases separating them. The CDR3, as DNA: TGTGCCATCGGGGACTCTAGTGGCACAGATACGCAGTATTTT. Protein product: CAIGDSSGTDTQYF.

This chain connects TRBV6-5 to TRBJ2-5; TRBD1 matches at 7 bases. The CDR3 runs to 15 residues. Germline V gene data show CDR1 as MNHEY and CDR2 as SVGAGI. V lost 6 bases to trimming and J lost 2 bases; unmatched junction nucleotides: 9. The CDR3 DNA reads TGTGCCAGCAGCCCACAGGGGATCTGGCAAGAGACCCAGTACTTC. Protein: CASSPQGIWQETQYF.

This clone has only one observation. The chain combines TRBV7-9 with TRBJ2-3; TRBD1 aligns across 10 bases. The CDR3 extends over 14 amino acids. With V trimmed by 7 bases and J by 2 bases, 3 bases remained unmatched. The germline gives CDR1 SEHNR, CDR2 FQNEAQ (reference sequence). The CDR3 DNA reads TGTGCCAGCACCGGGACAGGGGCCACAGATACGCAGTATTTT. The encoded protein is CASTGTGATDTQYF.

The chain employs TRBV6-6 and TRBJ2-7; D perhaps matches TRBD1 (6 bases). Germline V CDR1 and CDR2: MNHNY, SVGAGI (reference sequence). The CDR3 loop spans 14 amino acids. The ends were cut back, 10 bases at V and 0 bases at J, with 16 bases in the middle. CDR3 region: CATFAGASSYEQYF. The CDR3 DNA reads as TGTGCCACCTTCGCAGGGGCGAGCTCCTACGAGCAGTACTTC.

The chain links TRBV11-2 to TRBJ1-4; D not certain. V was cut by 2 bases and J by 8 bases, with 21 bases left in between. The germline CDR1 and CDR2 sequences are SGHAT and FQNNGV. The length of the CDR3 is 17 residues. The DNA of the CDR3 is TGTGCCAGCAGCTTACGAGTTTTTTCCCATCCAGGCGAAAAACTGTTTTTT. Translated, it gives CASSLRVFSHPGEKLFF. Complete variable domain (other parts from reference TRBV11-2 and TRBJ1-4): EAGVAQSPRYKIIEKRQSVAFWCNPISGHATLYWYQQILGQGPKLLIQFQNNGVVDDSQLPKDRFSAERLKGVDSTLKIQPAKLEDSAVYLCASSLRVFSHPGEKLFFGSGTQLSVL.

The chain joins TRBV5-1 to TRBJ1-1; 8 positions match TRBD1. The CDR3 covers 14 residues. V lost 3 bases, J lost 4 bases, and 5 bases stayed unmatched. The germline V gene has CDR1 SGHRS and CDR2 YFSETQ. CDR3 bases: TGCGCCAGCAGCTGGACAGGGAGGGGCACTGAAGCTTTCTTT. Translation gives CASSWTGRGTEAFF.